Presented here are 22 T cell receptor beta chains from one specimen sequenced in a study of blood T cell repertoires in COVID-19. The data were produced by immunoSEQ multiplex PCR, yet TCRdb's version contains in-frame clones alone and is incomplete. Among roughly 160,000 clones, around nine tenths were seen once, and the ten largest hold roughly 0.57%. Sequencing used peripheral blood. The source is a man aged 60 to 69 with COVID-19, enrolled during active disease.

J is TRBJ2-5 and V is TRBV7-2; D is uncertain. V dropped 4 bases and J dropped 5 bases, with 14 bases sitting between them. The CDR3 sequence is 14 residues long. Germline loops: CDR1 SGHTA, CDR2 FQGNSA. In nucleotides, the CDR3 is TGTGCCAGCAGCTCCTATGGGTGGCGGGAGACCCAGTACTTC. Protein product: CASSSYGWRETQYF.

This clone was detected only a few times. The chain couples TRBV27 to TRBJ2-1, with TRBD2 matching 10 bases. This CDR3 is built from 18 residues. V was pared by 7 bases and J by 7 bases, with 19 bases of the junction left unmatched. Germline CDR1 and CDR2: MNHEY and SMNVEV (reference sequence). CDR3 region: CASTFRPASGSMINEQFF. For the CDR3, the DNA is TGTGCCAGCACCTTTAGGCCCGCTAGCGGGAGTATGATAAATGAGCAGTTCTTC.

This rearrangement joins TRBV19 to TRBJ2-6; 7 bases line up with TRBD1. CDR3 length: 17 residues. Trimming removed 6 bases from V and 0 bases from J; junction bases left unmatched: 8. Germline lookup yields CDR1 LNHDA and CDR2 SQIVND (reference sequence). The CDR3 loop is CASSSTDRNSGANVLTF. The DNA for the CDR3 is TGTGCCAGTAGCTCCACGGACAGGAACTCTGGGGCCAACGTCCTGACTTTC.

The chain uses TRBV19 and TRBJ1-1; possible D gene TRBD1, 6 bases. CDR3 size: 14 residues. Germline V lookup: CDR1 LNHDA, CDR2 SQIVND (reference sequence). With 5 bases removed from V and 3 bases from J, the gap between germline ends came to 13 bases. The CDR3 spells CASSAQQGYTEAFF. The CDR3 nucleotides are TGTGCCAGTAGTGCCCAGCAGGGGTACACTGAAGCTTTCTTT.

The chain employs TRBV4-3 and TRBJ2-1, with 11 nucleotides matching TRBD2. CDR1 is LGHNA and CDR2 is YSLEER in the germline V gene. This CDR3 contains 20 residues. V dropped 0 bases and J dropped 3; count of bases not matched to a gene: 13. The CDR3 coding sequence is TGCGCCAGCAGCCAAGATAGGGGAGTAGCGGGAGGGCCTGGCTACAATGAGCAGTTCTTC. This sequence encodes CASSQDRGVAGGPGYNEQFF.

J is TRBJ1-1 and V is TRBV3-1 (or the pseudogene TRBV3-2); D unresolved. CDR1 LGHDT and CDR2 YNNKEL come from the germline V gene (reference sequence). This CDR3 has 15 residues. The V gene lost 4 bases and the J gene lost 0 bases, with 12 bases spanning the gap. The CDR3 nucleotides are TGTGCCAGCAGCCCATCTGGGAGACTGAACACTGAAGCTTTCTTT. Amino acid sequence: CASSPSGRLNTEAFF.

The chain couples TRBV5-4 to TRBJ2-5, with D possibly matching TRBD2 (6 bases). The CDR3 extends over 17 amino acids. Germline assignment: CDR1 SGHNT and CDR2 YYREEE (reference sequence). Trimming left V 4 bases short and J 5 bases short, with 24 bases between. For the CDR3, the DNA is TGTGCCAGCAGCCTTGGTCGTGTCGGGAGTTTAGATGAGACCCAGTACTTC. Translated: CASSLGRVGSLDETQYF.

The chain employs TRBV6-5 and TRBJ2-3, with 7 bases aligning to TRBD1. This CDR3 comprises 14 residues. Germline assignment: CDR1 MNHEY and CDR2 SVGAGI. J lost 3 bases, V lost 3 bases, and 3 bases had no gene match. The CDR3 DNA is TGTGCCAGCAGTTATCAGGGGGAAACAGATACGCAGTATTTT. As protein: CASSYQGETDTQYF.

This chain links TRBV14 with TRBJ1-2; D perhaps matches TRBD1 (5 bases). CDR3 size: 16 residues. The V end lost 1 base, the J end lost 8 bases, and 20 bases lay between the germline ends. Germline CDR1 SGHDN, CDR2 FVKESK. The DNA of the CDR3 is TGTGCCAGCAGCCAAGTACAGGTTATAGACCGACTGGGCTACACCTTC. This gives the protein CASSQVQVIDRLGYTF.

J is TRBJ1-3 and V is TRBV6-6; 7 nucleotides match TRBD1. V trimming: 5 bases; J trimming: 4 bases; junction bases outside the gene matches: 8. Germline V CDR1 and CDR2: MNHNY, SVGAGI (reference sequence). The CDR3 has 15 residues. CDR3 DNA sequence: TGTGCCAGCAGTCACCACGACAGGGTCGGAAACACCATATATTTT. It yields the protein CASSHHDRVGNTIYF.

The chain joins TRBV6-2 or TRBV6-3 to TRBJ1-2; perhaps TRBD1 as D (5 bases). Per the germline V gene, CDR1 is MNHEY and CDR2 is SVGEGT. CDR3 length: 14 residues. V shed 4 bases and J shed 6 bases, with 15 bases lying between them. The CDR3 sequence: CASSWGRGTDGYTF. Written as DNA, the CDR3 is TGTGCCAGCAGTTGGGGAAGGGGAACGGATGGCTACACCTTC.

DNA of the CDR3: TGTGCCAGCAGCTCGCGACCGCCAGGACAGATCAATCAGCCCCAGCATTTT. Translated, it gives CASSSRPPGQINQPQHF. The rearrangement uses TRBV7-2 and TRBJ1-5, with a tentative D call TRBD1 (6 bases). CDR1 is SGHTA and CDR2 is FQGNSA in the germline V gene. This CDR3 is built from 17 residues. Trimming cost V 4 bases and J 3 bases, with 19 bases left between them.

This rearrangement joins TRBV19 to TRBJ2-1, with TRBD1 matching over 8 bases. The ends lost 4 bases at V and 6 bases at J; junction bases unmatched: 5. Per germline, CDR1 LNHDA and CDR2 SQIVND (reference sequence). CDR3 length: 14 amino acids. The CDR3 is CASSTGQGLNEQFF. The CDR3 DNA reads as TGTGCCAGTAGTACTGGACAGGGCCTCAATGAGCAGTTCTTC.

The chain recombines TRBV6-5 with TRBJ1-1; 11 bases align to TRBD1. V shed 8 bases and J 8 bases; nucleotides not matched to a gene: 4. Germline lookup yields CDR1 MNHEY and CDR2 SVGAGI. The CDR3 extends over 12 amino acids. CDR3 amino acids: CASLGTGGEAFF. Written as DNA, the CDR3 is TGTGCCAGCCTCGGGACAGGGGGGGAAGCTTTCTTT.

The chain couples TRBV7-2 to TRBJ2-1, with 8 bases aligning to TRBD2. Unmatched junction bases numbered 9, after V lost 5 bases and J lost 6 bases. This CDR3 has 15 residues. CDR1 and CDR2 (germline): SGHTA, FQGNSA. The CDR3 DNA reads TGTGCCAGCAGCCCAGGCGCGGGGGGTGGCAATGAGCAGTTCTTC. As protein: CASSPGAGGGNEQFF.

The V call is TRBV11-2, the J call TRBJ1-6; D is unclear. Trimming stripped 0 bases from V and 13 bases from J, with 10 bases between. Germline loops: CDR1 SGHAT, CDR2 FQNNGV. The CDR3 is 13 amino acids. For the CDR3, the DNA is TGTGCCAGCAGCTTAGAACCCACTCGGCCCCTCCACTTT. Translation: CASSLEPTRPLHF.

This clone appeared once. The chain combines TRBV27 with TRBJ2-1, with unresolved D. CDR3 size: 16 residues. Looked up from germline, CDR1 is MNHEY and CDR2 is SMNVEV (reference sequence). Trimming removed 7 bases at V and 0 bases at J, with 16 bases between. Here the CDR3 reads CASTTRLRLSYNEQFF. In DNA, the CDR3 is TGTGCCAGCACGACTCGGCTGCGGCTCTCCTACAATGAGCAGTTCTTC.

The V call is TRBV15, the J call TRBJ1-1; the D gene is possibly TRBD1 (5 bases). There are 15 residues in the CDR3. The germline V gene encodes CDR1 LNHNV and CDR2 YYDKDF (reference sequence). The ends were cut back, 0 bases at V and 5 bases at J, with 13 bases in the middle. CDR3 sequence reads: CATSRDPAGSTEAFF. The CDR3 nucleotides are TGTGCCACCAGCAGAGATCCGGCAGGGTCAACTGAAGCTTTCTTT. Full variable domain (remainder filled in from reference TRBV15 and TRBJ1-1): DAMVIQNPRYQVTQFGKPVTLSCSQTLNHNVMYWYQQKSSQAPKLLFHYYDKDFNNEADTPDNFQSRRPNTSFCFLDIRSPGLGDTAMYLCATSRDPAGSTEAFFGQGTRLTVV.

This rearrangement joins TRBV24-1 to TRBJ2-1; 11 bases align to TRBD2. Germline CDR1 reads KGHDR; CDR2 reads SFDVKD. V was pared by 3 bases and J by 5 bases, with 2 bases of the junction left unmatched. The CDR3 has 15 residues. The DNA for the CDR3 is TGTGCCACCAGTGATCCGGGACTAGCGGACAATGAGCAGTTCTTC. It encodes CATSDPGLADNEQFF.

The J gene is TRBJ1-1, the V gene TRBV29-1; 9 positions agree with TRBD1. The V and J ends lost 3 bases and 4 bases, in that order; junction bases with no gene match: 6. The CDR3 totals 14 residues. The germline gives CDR1 SQVTM, CDR2 ANQGSEA. CDR3 loop: CSVEVQTGGTEAFF. The CDR3 nucleotides read TGCAGCGTTGAGGTACAGACAGGGGGCACTGAAGCTTTCTTT.

The rearrangement links TRBV7-9 to TRBJ1-1; D is unresolved. Germline V gene data show CDR1 as SEHNR and CDR2 as FQNEAQ (reference sequence). V was pared by 0 bases and J by 7 bases, with 9 bases between. This CDR3 comprises 13 residues. DNA of the CDR3: TGTGCCAGCAGCTTAGCAGTAGGAGTTGAAGCTTTCTTT. Protein product: CASSLAVGVEAFF.

This chain joins TRBV7-2 and TRBJ2-1, with 7 bases identical to TRBD1. The ends lost 5 bases at V and 0 bases at J; junction bases unmatched: 13. This CDR3 comprises 18 residues. CDR1 is SGHTA, CDR2 FQGNSA, per germline. The CDR3 reads CASSPRQGLLSSYNEQFF. The CDR3 DNA sequence: TGTGCCAGCAGCCCCCGACAGGGCCTCCTAAGCTCCTACAATGAGCAGTTCTTC.